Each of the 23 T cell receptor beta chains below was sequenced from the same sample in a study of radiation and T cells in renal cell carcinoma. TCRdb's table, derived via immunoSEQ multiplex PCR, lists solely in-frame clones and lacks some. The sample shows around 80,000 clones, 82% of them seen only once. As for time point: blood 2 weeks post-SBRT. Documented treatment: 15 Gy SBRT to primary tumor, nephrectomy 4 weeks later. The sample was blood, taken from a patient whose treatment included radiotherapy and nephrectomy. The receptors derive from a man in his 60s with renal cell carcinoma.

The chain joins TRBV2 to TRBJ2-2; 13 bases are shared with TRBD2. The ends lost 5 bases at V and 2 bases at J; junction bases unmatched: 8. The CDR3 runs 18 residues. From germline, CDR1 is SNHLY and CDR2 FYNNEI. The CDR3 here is CASSPTGLAGLNTGELFF. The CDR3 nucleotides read TGTGCCAGCAGTCCCACGGGACTAGCGGGATTAAACACCGGGGAGCTGTTTTTT.

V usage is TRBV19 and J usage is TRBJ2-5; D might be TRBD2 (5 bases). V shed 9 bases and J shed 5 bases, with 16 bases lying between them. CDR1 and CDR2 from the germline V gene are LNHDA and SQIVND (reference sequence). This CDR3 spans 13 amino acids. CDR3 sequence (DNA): TGTGCCAGCCGGGATCTAACGGAGGAGACCCAGTACTTC. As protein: CASRDLTEETQYF.

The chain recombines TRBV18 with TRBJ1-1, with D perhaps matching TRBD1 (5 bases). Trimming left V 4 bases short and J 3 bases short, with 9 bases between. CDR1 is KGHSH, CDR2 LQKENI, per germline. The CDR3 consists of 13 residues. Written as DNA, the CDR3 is TGTGCCAGCTCACTCCAGACAGACACTGAAGCTTTCTTT. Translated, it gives CASSLQTDTEAFF. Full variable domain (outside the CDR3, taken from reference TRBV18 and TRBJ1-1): NAGVMQNPRHLVRRRGQEARLRCSPMKGHSHVYWYRQLPEEGLKFMVYLQKENIIDESGMPKERFSAEFPKEGPSILRIQQVVRGDSAAYFCASSLQTDTEAFFGQGTRLTVV.

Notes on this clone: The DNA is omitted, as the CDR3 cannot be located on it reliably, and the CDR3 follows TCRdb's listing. The CDR3 sequence is CASSSSTGSQPQHF. This chain connects TRBV6-5 to TRBJ1-5; the DNA was not used to check the table's D call, TRBD1. Per the germline V gene, CDR1 is MNHEY and CDR2 is SVGAGI. The length of the CDR3 is 14 amino acids, counting both ends.

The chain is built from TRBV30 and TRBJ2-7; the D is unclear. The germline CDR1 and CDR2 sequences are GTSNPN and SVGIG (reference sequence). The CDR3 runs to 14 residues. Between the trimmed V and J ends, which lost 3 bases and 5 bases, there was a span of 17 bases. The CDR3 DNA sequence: TGTGCCTGGAGCCCGACCAGGACGTCCCACGAGCAGTACTTC. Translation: CAWSPTRTSHEQYF.

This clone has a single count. The CDR3 here is CASSSSPGANYEQYF. The CDR3 nucleotides are TGTGCCAGCAGCTCCTCCCCGGGGGCGAACTACGAGCAGTACTTC. V and J are TRBV13 and TRBJ2-7, with D perhaps TRBD1 or TRBD2 (6 bases each). The CDR3 covers 15 residues. Trimming pared 4 bases from V and 3 bases from J, leaving 16 bases between. Per germline, CDR1 PRHDT and CDR2 FYEKMQ (reference sequence).

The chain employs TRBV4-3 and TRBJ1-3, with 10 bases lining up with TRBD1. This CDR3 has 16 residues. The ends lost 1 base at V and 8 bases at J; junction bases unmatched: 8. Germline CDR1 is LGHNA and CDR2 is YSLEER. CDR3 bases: TGCGCCAGCAGCCAAGTCGACAGGGGGCTTCTTCACACCATATATTTT. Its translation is CASSQVDRGLLHTIYF.

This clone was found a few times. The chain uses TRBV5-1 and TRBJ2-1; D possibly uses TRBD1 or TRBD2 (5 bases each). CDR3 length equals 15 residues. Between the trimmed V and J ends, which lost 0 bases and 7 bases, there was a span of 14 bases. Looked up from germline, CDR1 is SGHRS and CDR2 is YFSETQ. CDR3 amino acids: CASSLVQGAPNEQFF. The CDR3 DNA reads TGCGCCAGCAGCTTGGTCCAGGGAGCTCCGAATGAGCAGTTCTTC.

CDR3 DNA: TGTGCCAGCAGCGGGGACATCTACGAGCAGTACTTC. This encodes CASSGDIYEQYF. The chain combines TRBV7-9 with TRBJ2-7; a possible D gene is TRBD1 (6 bases). The CDR3 runs to 12 residues. The ends were cut back, 5 bases at V and 3 bases at J, with 8 bases in the middle. In germline, CDR1 is SEHNR, CDR2 FQNEAQ (reference sequence).

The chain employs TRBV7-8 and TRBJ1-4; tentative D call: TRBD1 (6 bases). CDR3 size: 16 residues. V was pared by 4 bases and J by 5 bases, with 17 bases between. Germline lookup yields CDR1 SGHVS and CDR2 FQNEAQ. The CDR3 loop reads CASSSSWTAINEKLFF. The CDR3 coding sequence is TGTGCCAGCAGCTCCTCTTGGACAGCGATAAATGAAAAACTGTTTTTT.

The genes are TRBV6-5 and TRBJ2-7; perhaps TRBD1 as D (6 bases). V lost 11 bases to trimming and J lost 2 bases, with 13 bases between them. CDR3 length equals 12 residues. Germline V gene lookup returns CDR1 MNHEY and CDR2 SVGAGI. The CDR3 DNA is TGTGCCGTCGGGACAACTACCTACGAGCAGTACTTC. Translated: CAVGTTTYEQYF.

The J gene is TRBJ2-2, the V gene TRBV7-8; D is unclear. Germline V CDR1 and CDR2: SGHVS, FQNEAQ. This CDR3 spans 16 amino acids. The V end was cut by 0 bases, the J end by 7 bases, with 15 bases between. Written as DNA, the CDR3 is TGTGCCAGCAGCTTAGCGAGTCTAGTTGGGAACGGGGAGCTGTTTTTT. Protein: CASSLASLVGNGELFF.

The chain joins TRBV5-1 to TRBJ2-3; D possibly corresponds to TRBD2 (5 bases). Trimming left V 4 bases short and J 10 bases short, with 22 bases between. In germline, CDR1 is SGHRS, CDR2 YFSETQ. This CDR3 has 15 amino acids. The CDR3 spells CASSEDGRDSEAQYF. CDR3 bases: TGCGCCAGCAGCGAGGACGGCCGGGATTCAGAAGCGCAGTATTTT.

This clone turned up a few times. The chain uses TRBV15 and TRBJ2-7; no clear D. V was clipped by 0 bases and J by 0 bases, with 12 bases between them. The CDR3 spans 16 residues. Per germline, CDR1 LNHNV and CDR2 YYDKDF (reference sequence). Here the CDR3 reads CATSRDLQSSSYEQYF. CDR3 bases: TGTGCCACCAGCAGAGATCTGCAGTCGAGCTCCTACGAGCAGTACTTC. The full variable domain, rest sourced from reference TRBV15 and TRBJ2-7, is DAMVIQNPRYQVTQFGKPVTLSCSQTLNHNVMYWYQQKSSQAPKLLFHYYDKDFNNEADTPDNFQSRRPNTSFCFLDIRSPGLGDTAMYLCATSRDLQSSSYEQYFGPGTRLTVT.

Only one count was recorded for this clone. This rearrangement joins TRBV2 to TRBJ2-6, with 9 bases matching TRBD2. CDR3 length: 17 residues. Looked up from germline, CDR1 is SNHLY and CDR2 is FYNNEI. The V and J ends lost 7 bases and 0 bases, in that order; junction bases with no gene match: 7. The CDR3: CASKNSGGRSGANVLTF. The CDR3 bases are TGTGCCAGCAAGAATAGCGGGGGACGCTCTGGGGCCAACGTCCTGACTTTC.

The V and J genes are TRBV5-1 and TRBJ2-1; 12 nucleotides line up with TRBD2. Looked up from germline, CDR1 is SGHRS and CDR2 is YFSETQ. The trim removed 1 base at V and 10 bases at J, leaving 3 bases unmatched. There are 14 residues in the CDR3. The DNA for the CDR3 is TGCGCCAGCAGCTTGTACCTAGCGGGAGGGGAGCAGTTCTTC. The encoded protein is CASSLYLAGGEQFF.

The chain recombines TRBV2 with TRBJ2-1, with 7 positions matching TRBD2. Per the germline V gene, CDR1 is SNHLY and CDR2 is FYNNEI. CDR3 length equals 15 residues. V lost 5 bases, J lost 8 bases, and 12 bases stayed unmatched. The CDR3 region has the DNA TGTGCCAGCAGTCTTGATGTGTCTAGCGGAGATGAGCAGTTCTTC. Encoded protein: CASSLDVSSGDEQFF. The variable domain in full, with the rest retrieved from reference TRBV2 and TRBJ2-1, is EPEVTQTPSHQVTQMGQEVILRCVPISNHLYFYWYRQILGQKVEFLVSFYNNEISEKSEIFDDQFSVERPDGSNFTLKIRSTKLEDSAMYFCASSLDVSSGDEQFFGPGTRLTVL.

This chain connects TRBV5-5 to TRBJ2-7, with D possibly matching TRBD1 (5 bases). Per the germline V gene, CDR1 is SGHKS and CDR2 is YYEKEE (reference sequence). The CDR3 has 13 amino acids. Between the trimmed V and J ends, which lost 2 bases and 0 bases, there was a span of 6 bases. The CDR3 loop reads CASSFTGSYEQYF. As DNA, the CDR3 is TGTGCCAGCAGCTTTACAGGCTCCTACGAGCAGTACTTC. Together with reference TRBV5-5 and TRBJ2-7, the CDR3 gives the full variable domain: DAGVTQSPTHLIKTRGQQVTLRCSPISGHKSVSWYQQVLGQGPQFIFQYYEKEERGRGNFPDRFSARQFPNYSSELNVNALLLGDSALYLCASSFTGSYEQYFGPGTRLTVT.

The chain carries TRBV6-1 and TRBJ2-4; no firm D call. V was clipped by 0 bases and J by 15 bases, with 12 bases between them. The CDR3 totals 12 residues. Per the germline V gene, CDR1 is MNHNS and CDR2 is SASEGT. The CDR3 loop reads CASSEALHSRYF. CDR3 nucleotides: TGTGCCAGCAGTGAAGCGCTGCACAGTAGGTACTTC.

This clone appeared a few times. The CDR3 region is CASTPDRANTEAFF. CDR3 nucleotides: TGTGCCAGCACCCCGGACAGGGCAAACACTGAAGCTTTCTTT. V usage is TRBV6-6 and J usage is TRBJ1-1; 8 nucleotides line up with TRBD1. Unmatched junction bases numbered 6, after V lost 7 bases and J lost 2 bases. The CDR3 is 14 residues long. The germline V gene has CDR1 MNHNY and CDR2 SVGAGI (reference sequence).

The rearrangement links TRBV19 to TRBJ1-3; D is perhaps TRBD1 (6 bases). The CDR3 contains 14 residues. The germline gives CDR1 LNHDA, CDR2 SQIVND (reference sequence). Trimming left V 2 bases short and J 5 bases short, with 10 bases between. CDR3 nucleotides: TGTGCCAGTAGTATAAGTGGACAGAGAAACACCATATATTTT. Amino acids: CASSISGQRNTIYF. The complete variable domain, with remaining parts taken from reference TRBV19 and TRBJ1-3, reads DGGITQSPKYLFRKEGQNVTLSCEQNLNHDAMYWYRQDPGQGLRLIYYSQIVNDFQKGDIAEGYSVSREKKESFPLTVTSAQKNPTAFYLCASSISGQRNTIYFGEGSWLTVV.

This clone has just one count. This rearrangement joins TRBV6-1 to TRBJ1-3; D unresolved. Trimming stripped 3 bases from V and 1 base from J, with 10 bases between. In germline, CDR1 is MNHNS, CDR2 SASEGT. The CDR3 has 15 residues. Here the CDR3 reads CASSEPWGSGNTIYF. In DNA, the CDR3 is TGTGCCAGCAGTGAGCCTTGGGGATCTGGAAACACCATATATTTT.

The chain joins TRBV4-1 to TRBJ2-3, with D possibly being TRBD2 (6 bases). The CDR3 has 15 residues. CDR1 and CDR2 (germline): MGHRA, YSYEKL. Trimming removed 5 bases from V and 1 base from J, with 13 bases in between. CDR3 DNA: TGCGCCAGCAGCTCTTCGGGGGTCGGCACAGATACGCAGTATTTT. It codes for CASSSSGVGTDTQYF.